This T cell receptor (beta chain) was recovered during a study of blood T cell repertoires in COVID-19 (dated by TCRdb to 2018 to 2020). As for the study more broadly: The collaborator samples originated in the United States, Italy and Spain and spanned the acute and convalescent phases of COVID-19. A de-identified subject ID, COVID-19 status, age in years and sex were almost always included in the sample metadata. The dataset comprised deeply sampled blood TCRbeta repertoires from subjects exposed to, actively infected with, or recovered from COVID-19. Samples came from the ongoing ImmuneRACE study (first 160 participants) plus 1,254 subjects from 6 global collaborators. The material from the prospective study consisted of cDNA or gDNA derived from T cells, B-cell-depleted T cells, or PBMCs. HLA class I and class II types, where available, came from metadata supplied by the sample provider rather than from assay-based typing. The repertoires were made available in a free public database intended to serve as a resource for research on the immune response to SARS-CoV-2.

TCRbeta CDR3 regions were amplified from genomic DNA using the immunoSEQ Assay, a bias-controlled multiplex PCR. Per the source publication's procedure: The number of nucleated cells in each sample was estimated from the amplification of reference gene primers within the assay. To quantify the absolute abundance of each unique TCRbeta CDR3 rearrangement, sequence reads were collapsed and filtered. For each sample, productive Simpson clonality was calculated as the square root of Simpson's diversity index across productive rearrangements. Not all clones reach the TCRdb copy of this immuneACCESS table, which keeps in-frame sequences only. Checked studies attribute under half of the gap to unresolved V genes and leave the rest unexplained. D and trimming come from the DNA, and the V and J calls and clone size come from that table. For this sample there are about 180,000 clones; 80% to 90% appear just once. Of the sample, under 9.5% is held by the ten largest clones.

The paper's findings and limits, for the study overall: Clinical and demographic metadata were provided uncurated, with the amount varying by source and participant.

Via the germline V gene, CDR1 is SGHRS and CDR2 YFSETQ. V is cut by 2 bases and J by 1 base, and the space between the germline ends is 14 bases. The CDR3 holds 16 amino acids from the cysteine to the phenylalanine. Left in the record is the CDR3 DNA by itself, 48 bases read in frame from the first base. Remarks on this clone: Its recognized antigen is unknown. Base qualities are not provided; no much larger clone lies one nucleotide away.

Each collaborating institution followed its own protocols to collect whole blood in K2EDTA tubes. For TCRbeta analysis, collaborators shipped samples as frozen whole blood, isolated PBMCs, or DNA extracted from either of those sample types. This TCR was sampled from a man in his forties or fifties with active or convalescent COVID-19. Source material: peripheral blood. The chain employs TRBV5-1 and TRBJ2-3, with TRBD2 perhaps the D gene, on 5 matching bases. The DNA sequence is TGCGCCAGCAGCTTAAGGACGGGGATTCGCACAGATACGCAGTATTTT. Its amino acids are CASSLRTGIRTDTQYF.